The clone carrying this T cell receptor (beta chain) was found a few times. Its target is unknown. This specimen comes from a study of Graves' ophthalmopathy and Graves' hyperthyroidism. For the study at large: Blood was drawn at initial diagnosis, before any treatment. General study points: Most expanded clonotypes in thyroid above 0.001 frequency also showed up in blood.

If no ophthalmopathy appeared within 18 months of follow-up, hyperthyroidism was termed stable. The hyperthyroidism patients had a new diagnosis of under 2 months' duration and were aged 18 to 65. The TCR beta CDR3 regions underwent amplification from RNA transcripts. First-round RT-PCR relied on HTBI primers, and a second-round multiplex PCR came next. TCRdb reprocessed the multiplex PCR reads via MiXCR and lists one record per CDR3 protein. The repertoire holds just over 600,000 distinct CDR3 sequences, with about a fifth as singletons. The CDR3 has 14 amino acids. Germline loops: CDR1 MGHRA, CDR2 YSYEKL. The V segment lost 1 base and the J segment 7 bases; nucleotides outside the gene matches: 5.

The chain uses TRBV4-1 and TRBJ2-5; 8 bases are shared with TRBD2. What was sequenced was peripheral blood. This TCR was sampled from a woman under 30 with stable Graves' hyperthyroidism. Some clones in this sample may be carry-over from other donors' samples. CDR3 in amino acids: CASSQVDRGGTQYF. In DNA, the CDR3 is TGCGCCAGCAGCCAAGTCGATCGGGGGGGGACCCAGTACTTC.